The sequence of this T cell receptor (delta chain) was determined in a study of γδ T cells in repeated Plasmodium falciparum infection (dated by TCRdb to the early 2020s). Background for the entire study: Malian children exposed to intense seasonal malaria transmission were enrolled in the natural-infection arm and compared with Australian children matched for age and gender. A few malaria-naive U.S. adults underwent four controlled human malaria infections by bites from P. falciparum NF54-infected Anopheles stephensi mosquitoes over around 580 days. In the study, the shaping of the human gammadelta T cell repertoire by repeated Plasmodium falciparum infection was examined using natural infection in Mali and controlled human malaria infection. Controlled-infection subjects were sampled at baseline, immediately before selected infections, and 21 days after each infection. Malian gammadelta TCR repertoires were analysed cross-sectionally during no-transmission periods and longitudinally across acute febrile malaria episodes.

V has 3 bases trimmed and J has 0 bases trimmed; junction bases matching no gene number 26. The CDR3, cysteine through phenylalanine, is 24 amino acids long. CDR3 DNA only is kept here, 72 bases in frame from base 1. CDR1 TSWWSYY and CDR2 QGS are derived from the germline V gene. For bulk TCR repertoire analysis, Vgamma9/Vdelta2+ and Vdelta2-negative gammadelta T cell populations were flow-sorted out of peripheral blood mononuclear cells. There are a few counts of this clone. The antigen it recognizes is unknown. TCRdb's entry gives the protein of a much larger clone, which mismatches this DNA's translation at residue 17, likely from a read error; the protein reported here is translated from the DNA. Library preparation was by multiplex PCR. Sequencing was performed on an Illumina MiSeq. Every sorted gammadelta T cell sample had both its TCR gamma (TRG) and TCR delta (TRD) chains sequenced. Turning to the authors' computational methods: The repertoire analyses drew on clonotype tree plots, the accumulated frequency of the top 20 clonotypes, and diversity index (DI) and D75 metrics. TCRdb called clones from the public reads with CATT, and repeated DNA sequences were later combined into one row. TCRdb, rather than the study authors, made the V and J calls. In this sample the table shows approximately 90,000 delta-chain clones, more than 0.85% of which occur a single time. Clones ranked in the top ten supply over 8.5% of the sample.

General study outcomes and caveats: The Malian cohort was drawn from a small rural village made up mostly of one ethnic group, which limits generalizability. Waves of new clonotype selection in Vdelta2-negative, largely Vdelta1+, gammadelta TCR repertoires appeared to be driven by repeated controlled infections. The controlled-infection cohort was small, limiting analysis of inter-individual variability in gammadelta T cell responses. A highly stable polyclonal repertoire over time and infection, with many inter-individual overlapping TCRgamma sequences, was shown by Vgamma9/Vdelta2+ TCR repertoires. Vdelta2-negative gammadelta TCR repertoires from Malian children appeared more clonally expanded, less diverse and less shared than those of Australian children.

Input material: gamma-delta T cells from blood. The chain joins TRDV1 to TRDJ1; 12 bases in between match TRDD3. The clonotype originates from a pool of human donors (malaria-infected and uninfected, not separated). The DNA is as follows: TGTGCTCTTGGGGACTCTCACTTCCTACCCTTCCGTACTGGGGGATACCTGTACACCGATAAACTCATCTTT. It encodes CALGDSHFLPFRTGGYLYTDKLIF.